The 11 T cell receptor beta chains reported below all come from one sample, sequenced in a study of CD8 T cells in Susac syndrome. Random hexamers primed reverse transcription of roughly 0.5 to 1 ug RNA. A single record per CDR3 protein comes from TCRdb applying MiXCR to the immunoSEQ multiplex PCR reads. The profile shows 180,000 or so distinct CDR3 sequences, just under 95% of them singletons. Sequenced sample: CD4+ T cells from PBMCs. The receptors come from a human donor in good health.

The J gene is TRBJ2-7, the V gene TRBV12-3 or TRBV12-4, with D possibly matching TRBD1 (6 bases). The germline V and J ends were trimmed by 2 bases and 4 bases, with 9 bases remaining between them. This CDR3 is 13 amino acids long. DNA for the CDR3: TGTGCCAGCAGTTTACGACAGGTTTACGAGCAGTACTTC. It specifies CASSLRQVYEQYF.

This chain uses TRBV7-8 with TRBJ2-5; perhaps TRBD1 as D (6 bases). CDR3 length equals 17 residues. Germline CDR1 and CDR2: SGHVS and FQNEAQ. V dropped 5 bases and J dropped 2 bases, with 21 bases sitting between them. CDR3 protein: CASSPRRDTRRQETQYF. The CDR3 DNA is TGTGCCAGCAGCCCAAGAAGGGACACCCGTCGACAAGAGACCCAGTACTTC. The full variable domain, completed using reference TRBV7-8 and TRBJ2-5, is GAGVSQSPRYKVAKRGQDVALRCDPISGHVSLFWYQQALGQGPEFLTYFQNEAQLDKSGLPSDRFFAERPEGSVSTLKIQRTQQEDSAVYLCASSPRRDTRRQETQYFGPGTRLLVL.

The chain combines TRBV29-1 with TRBJ1-2; the D gene is possibly TRBD1 (5 bases). Trimming removed 3 bases from V and 2 bases from J, with 7 bases in between. Germline-derived CDR1 and CDR2 are SQVTM and ANQGSEA. The CDR3 spans 12 residues. In nucleotides, the CDR3 is TGCAGCGTTGATCCAGGGAACTATGGCTACACCTTC. Translated, it gives CSVDPGNYGYTF.

This chain connects TRBV27 to TRBJ2-7; D is perhaps TRBD1 (7 bases). CDR3 length equals 13 residues. The V gene's germline CDR1 is MNHEY and CDR2 SMNVEV (reference sequence). With 3 bases removed from V and 6 bases from J, the gap between germline ends came to 12 bases. CDR3 region: CASSLARGVEQYF. CDR3 DNA: TGTGCCAGCAGTTTGGCCAGGGGGGTCGAGCAGTACTTC.

This chain connects TRBV5-8 to TRBJ1-2; possibly TRBD1 for D (6 bases). This CDR3 is built from 13 residues. Germline-derived CDR1 and CDR2 are SGHTS and YDEGEE. V was pared by 3 bases and J by 2 bases, with 8 bases between. The CDR3 spells CASSSGQNYGYTF. The CDR3 nucleotides read TGTGCCAGCAGCTCCGGACAGAACTATGGCTACACCTTC.

The chain employs TRBV9 and TRBJ2-3; D possibly corresponds to TRBD2 (5 bases). Germline V gene data show CDR1 as SGDLS and CDR2 as YYNGEE. The V end was cut by 3 bases, the J end by 1 base, with 12 bases between. The CDR3 contains 15 residues. CDR3 in amino acids: CASSERTLGTDTQYF. Here the CDR3 DNA reads TGTGCCAGCAGCGAGCGGACCCTGGGCACAGATACGCAGTATTTT.

J is TRBJ2-3 and V is TRBV28; 10 bases align to TRBD2. Unmatched junction bases numbered 7, after V lost 6 bases and J lost 4 bases. CDR3 length: 15 residues. CDR1 MDHEN and CDR2 SYDVKM come from the germline V gene. CDR3 amino acids: CASSLPLAGADTQYF. The CDR3 DNA reads as TGTGCCAGCAGCCTTCCGCTAGCGGGGGCAGATACGCAGTATTTT.

The genes are TRBV20-1 and TRBJ2-3; D remains ambiguous. Per germline, CDR1 DFQATT and CDR2 SNEGSKA (reference sequence). This CDR3 has 14 amino acids. Trimming took off 0 bases at V and 3 bases at J, with 10 bases between the two ends. The CDR3 here is CSARDPRRTDTQYF. The CDR3 DNA sequence: TGCAGTGCTAGAGATCCCAGACGGACAGATACGCAGTATTTT.

The chain links TRBV12-3 or TRBV12-4 to TRBJ2-5; TRBD1 matches 7 bases. The trim removed 0 bases at V and 4 bases at J, leaving 5 bases unmatched. CDR3 length: 15 residues. CDR3 DNA: TGTGCCAGCAGTTTAGCGCCGGCAGGGGGAGAGACCCAGTACTTC. Translation: CASSLAPAGGETQYF.

This chain joins TRBV30 and TRBJ2-7; TRBD1 matches 8 bases. Germline lookup yields CDR1 GTSNPN and CDR2 SVGIG (reference sequence). The V segment lost 3 bases and the J segment 7 bases; nucleotides outside the gene matches: 11. The CDR3 totals 14 residues. In DNA, the CDR3 is TGTGCCTGGAGCGGACAGGGACTTACGGGGGAGCAGTACTTC. Protein sequence: CAWSGQGLTGEQYF.

The chain couples TRBV4-3 to TRBJ1-6; D may be TRBD1 (5 bases). V shed 1 base and J shed 5 bases, with 15 bases lying between them. The CDR3 length is 17 residues. Germline V gene lookup returns CDR1 LGHNA and CDR2 YSLEER. The CDR3 DNA reads TGCGCCAGCAGCCAAGTGGGGGTCGCGGGAGATAATTCACCCCTCCACTTT. Protein: CASSQVGVAGDNSPLHF.